Listed here are 30 T cell receptor beta chains from one sample, sequenced in a study of T cell responses to AZD1222 COVID-19 vaccine (dated by TCRdb to 2020 to 2023). Library preparation was by the immunoSEQ multiplex PCR assay. TCRdb took over this immuneACCESS table, retaining in-frame rearrangements with V and J assigned. Such tables are incomplete; in checked studies, under half of the missing clones stem from an unresolved V gene, and the remainder is unexplained. For this sample there are roughly 170,000 clones; over 80% appear just once. The ten largest clones take up 1.5% to 2% of the sample. Sample time point, as interpreted from the label and publication: baseline before first vaccination. The sample consisted of peripheral blood, taken on day 0 of AZD1222 vaccination. These receptors all come from an adult in good health.

The CDR3 DNA reads as TGTGCCAGTAGTTCGCGACTAGCGGGGGGCCCCTACGAGCAGTACTTC. The encoded protein is CASSSRLAGGPYEQYF. V usage is TRBV19 and J usage is TRBJ2-7; 13 nucleotides align to TRBD2. This CDR3 spans 16 amino acids. V dropped 5 bases and J dropped 2; count of bases not matched to a gene: 6. The germline gives CDR1 LNHDA, CDR2 SQIVND (reference sequence).

This chain links TRBV7-8 with TRBJ2-7; 14 bases match TRBD2. This CDR3 contains 16 residues. CDR1 and CDR2 (germline): SGHVS, FQNEAQ. V lost 3 bases and J lost 7; bases outside the gene matches: 8. This CDR3 is CASSLMGLAGVGEQYF. DNA for the CDR3: TGTGCCAGCAGCTTGATGGGACTAGCGGGAGTAGGGGAGCAGTACTTC.

The rearrangement links TRBV6-5 to TRBJ1-1; D remains ambiguous. The CDR3 is made up of 13 amino acids. V gave up 10 bases and J gave up 0 bases, with 12 bases separating them. CDR1 and CDR2 from the germline V gene are MNHEY and SVGAGI. Here the CDR3 reads CATTFAMNTEAFF. The CDR3 DNA reads TGTGCCACCACGTTCGCGATGAACACTGAAGCTTTCTTT.

For this clone: This sample includes further DNA sequences coding for the same CDR3. The V gene is TRBV11-2, the J gene TRBJ1-1, with D unresolved. The CDR3 is made up of 13 amino acids. Germline values: CDR1 SGHAT, CDR2 FQNNGV. V was pared by 1 base and J by 2 bases, with 5 bases between. CDR3 coding DNA: TGTGCCAGCAGCTTAGGCCGCAACACTGAAGCTTTCTTT. As protein: CASSLGRNTEAFF.

J is TRBJ1-1 and V is TRBV5-6, with D unresolved. This CDR3 has 14 residues. Deletions cut 0 bases from V and 4 bases from J, with 10 bases between. CDR1 SGHDT and CDR2 YYEEEE come from the germline V gene. In DNA, the CDR3 is TGTGCCAGCAGCTTGGGTGCGAGAAGCACTGAAGCTTTCTTT. It encodes CASSLGARSTEAFF.

The chain is built from TRBV13 and TRBJ2-1; 9 positions agree with TRBD2. V dropped 3 bases and J dropped 5; count of bases not matched to a gene: 14. CDR3 length: 18 residues. CDR1 and CDR2 from the germline V gene are PRHDT and FYEKMQ (reference sequence). This CDR3 is CASSFSRLREGSHNEQFF. The CDR3 bases are TGTGCCAGCAGCTTTTCCCGTCTGCGGGAGGGTTCCCACAATGAGCAGTTCTTC. Combining the CDR3 with reference TRBV13 and TRBJ2-1 gives the whole variable domain AAGVIQSPRHLIKEKRETATLKCYPIPRHDTVYWYQQGPGQDPQFLISFYEKMQSDKGSIPDRFSAQQFSDYHSELNMSSLELGDSALYFCASSFSRLREGSHNEQFFGPGTRLTVL.

The genes are TRBV19 and TRBJ2-3; 7 bases match TRBD1. The CDR3 totals 14 residues. CDR1 is LNHDA and CDR2 is SQIVND in the germline V gene (reference sequence). The V gene end was trimmed by 7 bases and the J gene end by 0 bases; junction bases not matched to a gene: 4. In nucleotides, the CDR3 is TGTGCCAGTACTCCAGGGGGTAGCACAGATACGCAGTATTTT. Translation: CASTPGGSTDTQYF.

This clone appeared a few times. The chain has TRBV7-2 and TRBJ1-1, with D unresolved. The CDR3 is 13 residues long. Trimming pared 0 bases from V and 8 bases from J, leaving 10 bases between. CDR1 and CDR2 from the germline V gene are SGHTA and FQGNSA. The CDR3 reads CASSLAPGPEAFF. In nucleotides, the CDR3 is TGTGCCAGCAGCTTAGCGCCCGGGCCCGAAGCTTTCTTT. The variable domain in full, with the rest retrieved from reference TRBV7-2 and TRBJ1-1, is GAGVSQSPSNKVTEKGKDVELRCDPISGHTALYWYRQSLGQGLEFLIYFQGNSAPDKSGLPSDRFSAERTGGSVSTLTIQRTQQEDSAVYLCASSLAPGPEAFFGQGTRLTVV.

This clone is a singleton in its sample. V and J are TRBV11-2 and TRBJ2-7, with D perhaps matching TRBD1 (6 bases). Germline values: CDR1 SGHAT, CDR2 FQNNGV. The CDR3 has 16 residues. The V and J ends lost 2 bases and 5 bases respectively, with 19 bases between them. The CDR3 is CASSLLGSGASHEQYF. Written as DNA, the CDR3 is TGTGCCAGCAGCTTATTAGGCTCAGGGGCGTCCCACGAGCAGTACTTC.

The V call is TRBV30, the J call TRBJ2-1; TRBD1 or TRBD2 may be the D gene (5 bases each). CDR1 and CDR2 from the germline V gene are GTSNPN and SVGIG (reference sequence). The V end lost 1 base, the J end lost 5 bases, and 6 bases lay between the germline ends. The CDR3 totals 12 residues. Here the CDR3 DNA reads TGTGCCTGGAGTGGAGGGGACAATGAGCAGTTCTTC. It translates to CAWSGGDNEQFF.

The genes are TRBV5-4 and TRBJ2-2, with D tentatively TRBD2 (5 bases). The V end lost 1 base, the J end lost 3 bases, and 7 bases lay between the germline ends. This CDR3 region has 14 residues. The V gene's germline CDR1 is SGHNT and CDR2 YYREEE (reference sequence). This CDR3 is CASSLIGDTGELFF. The CDR3 DNA reads as TGTGCCAGCAGCTTGATCGGGGACACCGGGGAGCTGTTTTTT.

The chain employs TRBV6-6 and TRBJ1-2; D is undetermined. V lost 2 bases to trimming and J lost 2 bases, with 9 bases between them. CDR1 and CDR2 (germline): MNHNY, SVGAGI (reference sequence). CDR3 length: 14 residues. The CDR3 nucleotides are TGTGCCAGCAGTTACGAGCCGGGGAACTATGGCTACACCTTC. Translation: CASSYEPGNYGYTF.

The chain recombines TRBV21-1 with TRBJ2-3; TRBD2 is the table's D call, not checked against the DNA. TRBV21-1 is shown as a pseudogene. The CDR3 totals 18 residues. CDR3 coding DNA: TGTGCCAGCAGCAAAGCGCAACTAGCGGGGCTATACACAGATACGCAGTATTTT. Translated, it gives CASSKAQLAGLYTDTQYF.

The chain recombines TRBV7-2 with TRBJ2-7, with TRBD1 identical over 8 bases. V shed 2 bases, J shed 7 bases, and the junction held 7 bases outside the gene matches. The CDR3 sequence is 14 residues long. Germline CDR1 and CDR2: SGHTA and FQGNSA. CDR3 in DNA: TGTGCCAGCAGCTTAAGAGACAGGGGTTCGGAGCAGTACTTC. Translating it yields CASSLRDRGSEQYF.

This chain joins TRBV11-2 and TRBJ2-2; D gene ambiguous. With 2 bases removed from V and 0 bases from J, the gap between germline ends came to 10 bases. Germline V gene data show CDR1 as SGHAT and CDR2 as FQNNGV. CDR3 length: 16 amino acids. The CDR3 here is CASSLTGQANTGELFF. For the CDR3, the DNA is TGTGCCAGCAGCTTAACCGGGCAAGCGAACACCGGGGAGCTGTTTTTT.

CDR3 bases: TGCGCCAGCAGCCAACAGGCCCTCAGTGGAACTAATGAAAAACTGTTTTTT. It translates to CASSQQALSGTNEKLFF. The V call is TRBV4-3, the J call TRBJ1-4; D not certain. The CDR3 runs to 17 residues. Trimming left V 2 bases short and J 1 base short, with 14 bases between. Germline assignment: CDR1 LGHNA and CDR2 YSLEER.

V gene TRBV28 combines with J gene TRBJ1-6; 7 positions agree with TRBD1. Trimming took 2 bases from V and 5 from J; bases not matched to a gene: 3. The length of the CDR3 is 15 residues. From germline, CDR1 is MDHEN and CDR2 SYDVKM. As DNA, the CDR3 is TGTGCCAGCAGTTTAAACAGGGGACATAATTCACCCCTCCACTTT. Translation: CASSLNRGHNSPLHF.

The chain combines TRBV21-1 with TRBJ1-6; the D segment call TRBD1 is taken from the table without a DNA check. TRBV21-1 is tagged as a pseudogene. This CDR3 comprises 18 residues. Here the CDR3 reads CASSRFYNSLILNSPLHF. CDR3 DNA: TGTGCCAGCAGCAGGTTTTACAACAGCTTAATTCTAAATTCACCCCTCCACTTT.

V usage is TRBV11-3 and J usage is TRBJ2-1; D not certain. Trimming cost V 0 bases and J 9 bases, with 12 bases left between them. Germline CDR1 SGHNT, CDR2 YENEEA. This CDR3 spans 14 amino acids. The CDR3 region has the DNA TGTGCCAGCAGCTTAGATCCCCCTCCTAGTGAGCAGTTCTTC. Amino acid sequence: CASSLDPPPSEQFF. The full variable domain, completed using reference TRBV11-3 and TRBJ2-1, is EAGVVQSPRYKIIEKKQPVAFWCNPISGHNTLYWYLQNLGQGPELLIRYENEEAVDDSQLPKDRFSAERLKGVDSTLKIQPAELGDSAVYLCASSLDPPPSEQFFGPGTRLTVL.

V usage is TRBV25-1 and J usage is TRBJ2-2; 8 nucleotides align to TRBD2. CDR1 is MGHDK and CDR2 is SYGVNS in the germline V gene. With 4 bases clipped from V and 0 bases from J, the junction kept 10 bases outside the gene matches. CDR3 length: 18 amino acids. The CDR3 nucleotides read TGTGCCAGCAGTGCGATTAACCCGGGACTAGCGAACACCGGGGAGCTGTTTTTT. It specifies CASSAINPGLANTGELFF.

The genes are TRBV11-2 and TRBJ2-1; D not resolved. Trimming shortened V by 3 bases and J by 0 bases, and 3 bases separated the two germline ends. This CDR3 has 13 amino acids. Germline V lookup: CDR1 SGHAT, CDR2 FQNNGV. The CDR3 region is CASSFYSYNEQFF. DNA for the CDR3: TGTGCCAGCAGCTTTTACTCCTACAATGAGCAGTTCTTC.

The J gene is TRBJ1-4, the V gene TRBV4-3; TRBD1 might be the D (5 bases). This CDR3 is 15 amino acids long. The germline V gene encodes CDR1 LGHNA and CDR2 YSLEER. The germline V and J ends were trimmed by 3 bases and 0 bases, with 8 bases remaining between them. The CDR3 DNA reads as TGCGCCAGCAGCCAGGACATCGCAACTAATGAAAAACTGTTTTTT. It specifies CASSQDIATNEKLFF.

This sequence joins TRBV10-2 and TRBJ1-2; D unclear. Germline V gene lookup returns CDR1 WSHSY and CDR2 SAAADI. Between the trimmed V and J ends, which lost 0 bases and 4 bases, there was a span of 18 bases. The CDR3 length is 17 residues. The CDR3: CASSESIFGRSGYGYTF. The CDR3 DNA reads as TGCGCCAGCAGTGAGTCGATATTTGGTCGGTCGGGCTATGGCTACACCTTC.

This clone was counted once. The genes are TRBV20-1 and TRBJ2-3; the match to TRBD2 covers 10 bases. This CDR3 is built from 17 residues. Germline V CDR1 and CDR2: DFQATT, SNEGSKA (reference sequence). V lost 3 bases and J lost 3; bases outside the gene matches: 12. CDR3 DNA sequence: TGCAGTGCTAGTCGTTCTAGCGGGGGCCGGGGGACAGATACGCAGTATTTT. It specifies CSASRSSGGRGTDTQYF.

The genes are TRBV5-6 and TRBJ2-7; the D gene is possibly TRBD1 (5 bases). The CDR3 spans 14 residues. The ends were cut back, 4 bases at V and 0 bases at J, with 11 bases in the middle. CDR1 is SGHDT and CDR2 is YYEEEE in the germline V gene. Here the CDR3 reads CASSGRQISYEQYF. CDR3 sequence (DNA): TGTGCCAGCAGCGGACGACAGATCTCCTACGAGCAGTACTTC.

The V gene is TRBV5-1, the J gene TRBJ2-7; D is perhaps TRBD1 (5 bases). CDR1 is SGHRS and CDR2 is YFSETQ in the germline V gene. This CDR3 region has 14 residues. The V end was cut by 4 bases, the J end by 5 bases, with 16 bases between. The CDR3 spells CASSLDPRADEQYF. In DNA form, the CDR3 reads TGCGCCAGCAGCCTCGACCCCAGGGCGGACGAGCAGTACTTC.

This chain connects TRBV10-2 to TRBJ2-7, with TRBD1 matching over 9 bases. Trimming cost V 8 bases and J 5 bases; bases outside gene matches: 7. Germline V lookup: CDR1 WSHSY, CDR2 SAAADI. The CDR3 loop spans 13 amino acids. CDR3: CASRGTGRHEQYF. The CDR3 nucleotides are TGCGCCAGCCGAGGGACAGGGCGCCACGAGCAGTACTTC.

The rearrangement uses TRBV14 and TRBJ2-7, with D possibly matching TRBD2 (6 bases). Trimming shortened V by 0 bases and J by 6 bases, and 9 bases separated the two germline ends. The CDR3 has 13 residues. Germline V gives CDR1 SGHDN, CDR2 FVKESK. This chain's CDR3 is CASSQDRETEQYF. Written as DNA, the CDR3 is TGTGCCAGCAGCCAAGATCGGGAGACCGAGCAGTACTTC.

The chain couples TRBV29-1 to TRBJ1-2, with D possibly being TRBD1 (6 bases). Trimming removed 3 bases at V and 4 bases at J, with 12 bases between. This CDR3 spans 13 amino acids. Germline loops: CDR1 SQVTM, CDR2 ANQGSEA. CDR3 DNA sequence: TGCAGCGTTGAGGGAAAAGGGGGCTATGGCTACACCTTC. Residues: CSVEGKGGYGYTF.

V gene TRBV11-2 combines with J gene TRBJ1-1, with D unresolved. The CDR3 spans 15 residues. V lost 1 base, J lost 0 bases, and 9 bases lay in between. CDR1 and CDR2 (germline): SGHAT, FQNNGV. CDR3 coding DNA: TGTGCCAGCAGCTTAGCCGGCAACATGAACACTGAAGCTTTCTTT. Protein: CASSLAGNMNTEAFF.